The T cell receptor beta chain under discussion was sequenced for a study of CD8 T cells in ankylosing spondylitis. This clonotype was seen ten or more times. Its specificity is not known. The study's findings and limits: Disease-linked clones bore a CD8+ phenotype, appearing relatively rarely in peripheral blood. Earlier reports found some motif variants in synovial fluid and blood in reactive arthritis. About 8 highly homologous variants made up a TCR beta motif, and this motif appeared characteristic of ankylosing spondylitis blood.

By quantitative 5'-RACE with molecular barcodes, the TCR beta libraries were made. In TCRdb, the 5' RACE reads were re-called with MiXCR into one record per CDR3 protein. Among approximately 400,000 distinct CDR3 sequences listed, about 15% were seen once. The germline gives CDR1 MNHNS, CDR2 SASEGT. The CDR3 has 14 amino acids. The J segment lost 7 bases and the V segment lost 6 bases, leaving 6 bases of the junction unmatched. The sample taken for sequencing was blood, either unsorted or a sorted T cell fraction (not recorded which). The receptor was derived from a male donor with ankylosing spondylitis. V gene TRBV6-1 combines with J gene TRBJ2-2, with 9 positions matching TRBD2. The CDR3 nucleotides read TGTGCCAGCAGGGAGGGACTAGCAGGCGGGGAGCTGTTTTTT. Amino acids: CASREGLAGGELFF.